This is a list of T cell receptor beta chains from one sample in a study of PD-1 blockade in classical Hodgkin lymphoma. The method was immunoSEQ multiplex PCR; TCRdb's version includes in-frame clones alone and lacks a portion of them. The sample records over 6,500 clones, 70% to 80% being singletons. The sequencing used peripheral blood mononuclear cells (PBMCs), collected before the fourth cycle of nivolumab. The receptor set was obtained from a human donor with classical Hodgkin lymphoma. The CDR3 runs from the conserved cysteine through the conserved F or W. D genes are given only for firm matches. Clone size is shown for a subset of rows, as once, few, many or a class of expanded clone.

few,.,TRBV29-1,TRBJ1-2,CSVVVGVANYGYTF,TGCAGCGTTGTGGTAGGGGTCGCTAACTATGGCTACACCTTC
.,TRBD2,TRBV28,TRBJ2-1,CASSPWLAGANEQFF,TGTGCCAGCAGTCCCTGGTTAGCGGGAGCCAATGAGCAGTTCTTC
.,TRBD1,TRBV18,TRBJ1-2,CASSPRGTGLIGYTF,TGTGCCAGCTCACCGAGAGGGACAGGGCTTATAGGCTACACCTTC
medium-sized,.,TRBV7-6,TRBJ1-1,CASSLGRTENEAFF,TGTGCCAGCAGCTTAGGACGGACGGAGAATGAAGCTTTCTTT
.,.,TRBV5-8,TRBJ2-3,CASSFGGGKADTQYF,TGTGCCAGCAGCTTTGGAGGGGGGAAGGCAGATACGCAGTATTTT
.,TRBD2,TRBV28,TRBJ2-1,CASSFLTSGGSLWDEQFF,TGTGCCAGCAGTTTTCTTACTAGCGGAGGATCCCTTTGGGATGAGCAGTTCTTC
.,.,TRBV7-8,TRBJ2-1,CASSLAATSSYNEQFF,TGTGCCAGCAGCTTAGCGGCTACCAGCTCCTACAATGAGCAGTTCTTC
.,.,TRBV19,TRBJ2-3,CASSSRNPDTQYF,TGTGCCAGTAGTAGTCGAAACCCAGATACGCAGTATTTT
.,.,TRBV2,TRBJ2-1,CASSEDGPRSLF,TGTGCCAGCAGTGAAGATGGACCCCGCAGCCTCTTC
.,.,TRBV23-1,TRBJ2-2,CASSQCPGAGAGELFF,TGCGCCAGCAGTCAATGCCCCGGGGCAGGAGCCGGGGAGCTGTTTTTT
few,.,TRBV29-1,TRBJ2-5,CSVRRQWGETQYF,TGCAGCGTAAGACGACAGTGGGGAGAGACCCAGTACTTC